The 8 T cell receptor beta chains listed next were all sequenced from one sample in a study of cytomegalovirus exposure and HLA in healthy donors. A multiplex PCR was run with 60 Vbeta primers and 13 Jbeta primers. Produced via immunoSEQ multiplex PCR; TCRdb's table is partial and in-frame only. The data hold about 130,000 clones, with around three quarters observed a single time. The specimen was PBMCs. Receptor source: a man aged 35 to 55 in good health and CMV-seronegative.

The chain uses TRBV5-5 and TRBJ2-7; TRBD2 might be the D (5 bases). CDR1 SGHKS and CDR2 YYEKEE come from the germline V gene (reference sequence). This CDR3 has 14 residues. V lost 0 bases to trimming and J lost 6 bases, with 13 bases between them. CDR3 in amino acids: CASSLAIGMGEQYF. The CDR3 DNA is TGTGCCAGCAGCTTGGCCATCGGGATGGGCGAGCAGTACTTC.

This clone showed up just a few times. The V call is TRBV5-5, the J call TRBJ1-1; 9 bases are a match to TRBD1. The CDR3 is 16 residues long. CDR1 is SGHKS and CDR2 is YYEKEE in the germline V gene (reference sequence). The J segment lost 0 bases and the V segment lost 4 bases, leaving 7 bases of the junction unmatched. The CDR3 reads CASSIGTGIMNTEAFF. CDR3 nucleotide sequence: TGTGCCAGCAGCATTGGGACAGGGATAATGAACACTGAAGCTTTCTTT.

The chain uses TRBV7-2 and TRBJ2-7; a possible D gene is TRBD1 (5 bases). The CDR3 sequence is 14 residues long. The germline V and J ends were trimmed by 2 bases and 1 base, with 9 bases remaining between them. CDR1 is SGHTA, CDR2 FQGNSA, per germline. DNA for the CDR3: TGTGCCAGCAGCTTATTACCAGGGTCCTACGAGCAGTACTTC. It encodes CASSLLPGSYEQYF. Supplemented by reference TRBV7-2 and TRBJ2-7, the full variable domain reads GAGVSQSPSNKVTEKGKDVELRCDPISGHTALYWYRQSLGQGLEFLIYFQGNSAPDKSGLPSDRFSAERTGGSVSTLTIQRTQQEDSAVYLCASSLLPGSYEQYFGPGTRLTVT.

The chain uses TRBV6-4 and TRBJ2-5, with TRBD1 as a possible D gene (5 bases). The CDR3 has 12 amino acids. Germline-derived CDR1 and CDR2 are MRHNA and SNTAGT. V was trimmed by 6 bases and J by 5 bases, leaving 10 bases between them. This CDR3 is CASSRQRETQYF. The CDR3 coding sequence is TGTGCCAGCAGCCGACAGAGGGAGACCCAGTACTTC.

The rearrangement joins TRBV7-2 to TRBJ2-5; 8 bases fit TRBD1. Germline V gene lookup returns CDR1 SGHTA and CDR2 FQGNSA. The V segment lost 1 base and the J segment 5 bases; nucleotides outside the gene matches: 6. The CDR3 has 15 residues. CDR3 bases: TGTGCCAGCAGCTTAGGCCCCCAGGGGGCTGAGACCCAGTACTTC. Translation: CASSLGPQGAETQYF.

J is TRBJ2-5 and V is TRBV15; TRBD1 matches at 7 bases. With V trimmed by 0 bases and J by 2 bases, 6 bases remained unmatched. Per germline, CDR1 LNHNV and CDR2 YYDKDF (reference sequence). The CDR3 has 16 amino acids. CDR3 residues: CATSRDHGRGQETQYF. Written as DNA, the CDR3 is TGTGCCACCAGCAGAGATCACGGCAGGGGGCAAGAGACCCAGTACTTC. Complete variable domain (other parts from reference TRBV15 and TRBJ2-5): DAMVIQNPRYQVTQFGKPVTLSCSQTLNHNVMYWYQQKSSQAPKLLFHYYDKDFNNEADTPDNFQSRRPNTSFCFLDIRSPGLGDTAMYLCATSRDHGRGQETQYFGPGTRLLVL.

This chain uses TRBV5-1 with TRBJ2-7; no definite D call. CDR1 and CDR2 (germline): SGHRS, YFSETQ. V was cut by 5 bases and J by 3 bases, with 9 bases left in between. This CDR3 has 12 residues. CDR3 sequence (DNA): TGCGCCAGCAGGCGAACAGACTACGAGCAGTACTTC. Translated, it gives CASRRTDYEQYF.

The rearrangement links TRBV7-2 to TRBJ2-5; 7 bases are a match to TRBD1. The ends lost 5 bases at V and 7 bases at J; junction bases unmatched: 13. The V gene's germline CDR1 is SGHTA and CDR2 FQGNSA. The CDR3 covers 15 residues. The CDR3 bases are TGTGCCAGCAGCGAACATGGGACAGCACAAATGACCCAGTACTTC. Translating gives CASSEHGTAQMTQYF.